The clone carrying this T cell receptor (beta chain) was observed a handful of times. At one of its ends the junction is not consistent with the germline gene, which may arise from a read error. Amplification of TCR beta CDR3 regions was performed using RNA transcripts as template. The HTBI primer set was used in a first-round RT-PCR of the TCR CDR3. Via MiXCR, TCRdb re-called the multiplex PCR reads, giving one row per CDR3 protein. The table shows some 530,000 distinct CDR3 sequences, with about 20% occurring only once. This record comes from a study of T cells in Graves' hyperthyroidism and ophthalmopathy. Lactation, pregnancy, other autoimmune disease or uncontrolled infection led to exclusion of patients. The CDR3 totals 15 residues. CDR1 SGHTA and CDR2 FQGNSA come from the germline V gene.

Material: blood. The chain carries TRBV7-2 and TRBJ2-2; 7 bases match TRBD2. The receptor comes from a woman aged 65 to 85 with Graves' ophthalmopathy. CDR3 DNA sequence: TGTGCCAGCACCCAGGGACTATCGAACGCCGGGGAGCTGTTTTTT. Protein sequence: CASTQGLSNAGELFF.